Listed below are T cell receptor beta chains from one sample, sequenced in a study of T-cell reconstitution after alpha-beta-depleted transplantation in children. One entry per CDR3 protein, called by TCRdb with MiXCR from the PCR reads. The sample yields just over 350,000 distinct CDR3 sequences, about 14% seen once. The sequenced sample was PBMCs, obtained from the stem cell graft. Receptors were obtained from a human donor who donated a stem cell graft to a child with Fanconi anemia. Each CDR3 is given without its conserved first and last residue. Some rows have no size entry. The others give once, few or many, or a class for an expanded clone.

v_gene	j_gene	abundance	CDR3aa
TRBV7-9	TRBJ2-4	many	ASSPDSKNIQY
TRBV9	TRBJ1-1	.	ASSAEWGLRTEAF
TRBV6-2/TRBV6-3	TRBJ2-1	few	ASSYGPGGNNEQF
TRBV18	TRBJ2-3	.	ASSVSGGASDTQY
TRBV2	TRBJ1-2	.	ASIRVYGYT
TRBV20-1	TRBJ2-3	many	SARRGADTQY
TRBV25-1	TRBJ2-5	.	ASSSTIQETQY
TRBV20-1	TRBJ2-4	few	SVVDRAKNIQY
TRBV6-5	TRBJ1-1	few	ASSYRAGRLYSNTEAF
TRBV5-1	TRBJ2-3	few	ASSSGTGSGTDTQY
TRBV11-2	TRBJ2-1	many	ASSPWTAISSYNEQF
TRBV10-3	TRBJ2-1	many	AISESGGSYNEQF
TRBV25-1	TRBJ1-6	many	ASSDRGYNSPLH
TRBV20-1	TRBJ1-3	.	SASGGDSGNTIY
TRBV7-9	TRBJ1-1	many	ASSSQGAYTEAF
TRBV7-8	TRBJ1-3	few	ASSLNGQASGNTIY
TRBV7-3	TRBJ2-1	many	ASSLRAGQGSKQF
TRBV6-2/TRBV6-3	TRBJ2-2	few	ASSSDTDQNTGELF
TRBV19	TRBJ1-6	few	ASRRERNSPLH
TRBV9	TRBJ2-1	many	ASSPGLFNYNEQF
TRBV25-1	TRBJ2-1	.	ASSEGVGREQF
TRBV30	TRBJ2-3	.	AWSPGTTSGSDTQY
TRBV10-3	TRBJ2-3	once	AISGPTSGGDEGRTDTQY
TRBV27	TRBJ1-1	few	ASSLRGPNTEAF